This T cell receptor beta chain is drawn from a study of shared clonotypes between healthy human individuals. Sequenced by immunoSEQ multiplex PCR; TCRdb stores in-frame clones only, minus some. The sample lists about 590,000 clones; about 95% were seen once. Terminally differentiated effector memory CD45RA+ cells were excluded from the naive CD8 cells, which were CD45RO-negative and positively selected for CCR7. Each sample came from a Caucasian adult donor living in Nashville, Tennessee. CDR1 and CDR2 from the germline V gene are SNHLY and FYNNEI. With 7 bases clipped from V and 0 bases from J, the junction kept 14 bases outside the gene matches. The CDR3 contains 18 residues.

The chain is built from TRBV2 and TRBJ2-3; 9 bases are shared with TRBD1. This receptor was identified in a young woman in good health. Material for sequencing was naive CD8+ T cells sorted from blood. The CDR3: CASTTGGDATHSTDTQYF. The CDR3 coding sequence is TGTGCCAGCACAACAGGGGGCGATGCTACCCATAGCACAGATACGCAGTATTTT. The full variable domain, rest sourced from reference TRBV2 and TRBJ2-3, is EPEVTQTPSHQVTQMGQEVILRCVPISNHLYFYWYRQILGQKVEFLVSFYNNEISEKSEIFDDQFSVERPDGSNFTLKIRSTKLEDSAMYFCASTTGGDATHSTDTQYFGPGTRLTVL.